The 9 T cell receptor beta chains listed next were all sequenced from one sample in a study of a mutant IDH1 vaccine in newly diagnosed glioma. Assay used: immunoSEQ multiplex PCR; TCRdb lists only in-frame clones, some missing. This sample yields under 75,000 clones, of which more than 85% are seen a single time; roughly 2.5% belongs to the top ten. The sample's time point: baseline, week 1 (first vaccination visit). The treatment: pre-vaccination baseline after standard-of-care therapy. Specimen: PBMCs, collected from a glioma patient treated with radiotherapy, temozolomide or both. The receptors stem from a man aged 50-60 years with glioma.

The CDR3 sequence: CASSLRDFQYNEQFF. In nucleotides, the CDR3 is TGCGCCAGCAGCTTGCGGGACTTCCAGTACAATGAGCAGTTCTTC. The chain uses TRBV5-1 and TRBJ2-1; TRBD2 is a possible D gene (6 bases). V gave up 1 base and J gave up 4 bases, with 12 bases separating them. CDR1 is SGHRS and CDR2 is YFSETQ in the germline V gene. CDR3 length: 15 amino acids.

This clone was picked up one time. The chain employs TRBV7-9 and TRBJ2-7; no clear D. The V gene's germline CDR1 is SEHNR and CDR2 FQNEAQ (reference sequence). CDR3 size: 16 residues. V shed 1 base and J shed 1 base, with 14 bases lying between them. CDR3 bases: TGTGCCAGCAGCTTAGACTCTTTGGGCTTTTCCTACGAGCAGTACTTC. Translated: CASSLDSLGFSYEQYF.

This clone showed up just once. The genes are TRBV7-2 and TRBJ2-7; D unresolved. The CDR3 has 13 amino acids. Trimming pared 7 bases from V and 0 bases from J, leaving 10 bases between. Per the germline V gene, CDR1 is SGHTA and CDR2 is FQGNSA. CDR3 amino acids: CASNDGSSYEQYF. Written as DNA, the CDR3 is TGTGCCAGCAACGACGGTAGCTCCTACGAGCAGTACTTC.

The chain is built from TRBV23-1 and TRBJ2-7; D is unclear. TRBV23-1 is sorted into the ORF group, with uncertain function. V lost 6 bases and J 1 base, leaving 10 bases between the germline ends. The CDR3 is 13 residues long. The CDR3 protein is CASRGPGSYEQYF. The CDR3 DNA follows: TGCGCCAGCAGAGGTCCAGGATCCTACGAGCAGTACTTC.

The chain links TRBV30 to TRBJ2-5; possibly TRBD1 for D (5 bases). Germline CDR1 is GTSNPN and CDR2 is SVGIG (reference sequence). The CDR3 contains 14 residues. Trimming took 0 bases from V and 6 from J, leaving 14 bases between them. Here the CDR3 reads CAWSVGPGLKTQYF. The CDR3 DNA sequence: TGTGCCTGGAGTGTGGGGCCAGGGCTAAAGACCCAGTACTTC.

The V gene is TRBV7-3, the J gene TRBJ2-1; 14 bases align to TRBD2. This CDR3 is built from 15 residues. V dropped 3 bases and J dropped 8; count of bases not matched to a gene: 3. Germline CDR1 SGHTA, CDR2 FQGTGA. CDR3 protein: CASSLGLAGVDEQFF. CDR3 sequence (DNA): TGTGCCAGCAGCTTGGGACTAGCGGGAGTGGATGAGCAGTTCTTC.

The chain employs TRBV9 and TRBJ1-6, with a tentative D call TRBD1 (5 bases). The CDR3 contains 14 residues. V gave up 3 bases and J gave up 10 bases, with 14 bases separating them. Germline V lookup: CDR1 SGDLS, CDR2 YYNGEE. Here the CDR3 DNA reads TGTGCCAGCAGCGAGACTCAGGGTGCGTCACCCCTCCACTTT. Encoded protein: CASSETQGASPLHF.

The CDR3 protein is CASSDGQPYEQYF. The CDR3 DNA reads TGCGCCAGCAGTGATGGACAGCCCTACGAGCAGTACTTC. The V and J genes are TRBV10-2 and TRBJ2-7; D is possibly TRBD1 (6 bases). Trimming left V 3 bases short and J 2 bases short, with 8 bases between. CDR1 WSHSY and CDR2 SAAADI come from the germline V gene. The CDR3 totals 13 residues.

The chain couples TRBV19 to TRBJ2-1; weak D call: TRBD1 (5 bases). Germline V CDR1 and CDR2: LNHDA, SQIVND (reference sequence). Deletions cut 1 base from V and 14 bases from J, with 9 bases between. The CDR3 spans 11 residues. The CDR3 protein is CASSIVPGKFF. CDR3 sequence (DNA): TGTGCCAGTAGTATAGTTCCAGGGAAGTTCTTC.